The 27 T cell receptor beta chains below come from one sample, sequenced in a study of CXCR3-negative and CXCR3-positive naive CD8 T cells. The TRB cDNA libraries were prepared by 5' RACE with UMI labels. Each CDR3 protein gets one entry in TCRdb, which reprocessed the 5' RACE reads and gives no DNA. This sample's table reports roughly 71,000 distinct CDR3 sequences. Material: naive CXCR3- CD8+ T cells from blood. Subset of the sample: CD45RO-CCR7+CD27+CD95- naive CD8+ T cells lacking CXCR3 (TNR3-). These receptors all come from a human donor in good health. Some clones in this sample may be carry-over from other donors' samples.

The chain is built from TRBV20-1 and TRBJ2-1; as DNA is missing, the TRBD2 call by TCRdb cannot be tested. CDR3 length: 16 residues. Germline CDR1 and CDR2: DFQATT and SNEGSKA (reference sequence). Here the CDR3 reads CSALEAGGLTYNEQFF.

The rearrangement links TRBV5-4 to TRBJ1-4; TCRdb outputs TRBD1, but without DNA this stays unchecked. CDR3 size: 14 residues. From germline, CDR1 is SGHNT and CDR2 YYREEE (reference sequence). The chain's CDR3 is CASSRDRQNEKLFF. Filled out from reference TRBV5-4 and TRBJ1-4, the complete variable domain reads ETGVTQSPTHLIKTRGQQVTLRCSSQSGHNTVSWYQQALGQGPQFIFQYYREEENGRGNFPPRFSGLQFPNYSSELNVNALELDDSALYLCASSRDRQNEKLFFGSGTQLSVL.

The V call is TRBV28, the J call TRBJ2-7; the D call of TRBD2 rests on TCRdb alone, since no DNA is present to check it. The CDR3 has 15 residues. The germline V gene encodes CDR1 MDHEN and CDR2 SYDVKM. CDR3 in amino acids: CASSLALAGLYEQYF. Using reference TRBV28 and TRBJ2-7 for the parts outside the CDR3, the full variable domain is DVKVTQSSRYLVKRTGEKVFLECVQDMDHENMFWYRQDPGLGLRLIYFSYDVKMKEKGDIPEGYSVSREKKERFSLILESASTNQTSMYLCASSLALAGLYEQYFGPGTRLTVT.

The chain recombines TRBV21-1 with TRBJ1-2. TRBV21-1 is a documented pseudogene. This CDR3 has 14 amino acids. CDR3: CASSTDRAHYGYTF.

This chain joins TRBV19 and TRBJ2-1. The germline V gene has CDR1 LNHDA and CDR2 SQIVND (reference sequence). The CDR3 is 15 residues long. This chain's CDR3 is CASSSYSFSYNEQFF.

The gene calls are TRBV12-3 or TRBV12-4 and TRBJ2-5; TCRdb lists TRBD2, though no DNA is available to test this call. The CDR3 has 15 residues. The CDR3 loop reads CASSLGLADQETQYF.

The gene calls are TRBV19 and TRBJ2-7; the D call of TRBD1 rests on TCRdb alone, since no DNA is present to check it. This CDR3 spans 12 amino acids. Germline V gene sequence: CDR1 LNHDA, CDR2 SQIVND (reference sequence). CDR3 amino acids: CATGTGIYEQYF.

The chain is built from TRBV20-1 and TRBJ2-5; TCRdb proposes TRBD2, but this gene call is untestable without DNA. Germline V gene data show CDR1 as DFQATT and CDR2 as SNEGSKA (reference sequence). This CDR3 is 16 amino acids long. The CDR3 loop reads CSASYLAGEYQETQYF.

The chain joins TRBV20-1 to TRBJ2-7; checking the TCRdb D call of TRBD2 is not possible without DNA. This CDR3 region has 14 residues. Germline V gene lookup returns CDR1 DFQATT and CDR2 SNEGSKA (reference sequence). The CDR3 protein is CSASKPGPLAEQYF.

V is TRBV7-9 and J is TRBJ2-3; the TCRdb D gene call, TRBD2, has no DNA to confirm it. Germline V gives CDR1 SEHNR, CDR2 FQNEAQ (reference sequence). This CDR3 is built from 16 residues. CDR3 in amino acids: CASSLLAGEYTDTQYF.

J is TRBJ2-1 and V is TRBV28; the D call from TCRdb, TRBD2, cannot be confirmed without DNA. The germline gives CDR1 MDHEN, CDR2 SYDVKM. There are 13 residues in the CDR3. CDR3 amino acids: CASSLDPYPEQFF.

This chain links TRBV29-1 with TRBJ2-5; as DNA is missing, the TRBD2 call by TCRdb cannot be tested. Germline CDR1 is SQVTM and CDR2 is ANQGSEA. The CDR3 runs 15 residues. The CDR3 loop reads CSVSGLEEYQETQYF.

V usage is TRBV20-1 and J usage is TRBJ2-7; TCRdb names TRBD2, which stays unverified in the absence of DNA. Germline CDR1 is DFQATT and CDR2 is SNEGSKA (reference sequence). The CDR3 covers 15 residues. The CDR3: CSARGLAGAVGEQYF.

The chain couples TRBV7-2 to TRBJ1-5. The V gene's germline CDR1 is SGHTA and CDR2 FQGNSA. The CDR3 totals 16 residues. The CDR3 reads CASSLAPTEGYQPQHF.

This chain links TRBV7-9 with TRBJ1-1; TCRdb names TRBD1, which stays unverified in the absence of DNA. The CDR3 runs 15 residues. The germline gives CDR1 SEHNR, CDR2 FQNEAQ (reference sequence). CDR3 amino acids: CASSSGGGENTEAFF.

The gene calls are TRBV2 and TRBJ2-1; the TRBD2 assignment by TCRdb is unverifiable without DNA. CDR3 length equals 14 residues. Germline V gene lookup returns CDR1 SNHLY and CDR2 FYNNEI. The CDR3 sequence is CASSGGGPYNEQFF.

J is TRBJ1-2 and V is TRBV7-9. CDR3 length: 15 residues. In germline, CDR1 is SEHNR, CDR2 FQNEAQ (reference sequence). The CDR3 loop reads CASSFPGPGPYGYTF.

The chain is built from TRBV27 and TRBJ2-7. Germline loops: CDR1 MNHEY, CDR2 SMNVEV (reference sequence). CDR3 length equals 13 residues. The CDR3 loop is CASSYRPTYEQYF.

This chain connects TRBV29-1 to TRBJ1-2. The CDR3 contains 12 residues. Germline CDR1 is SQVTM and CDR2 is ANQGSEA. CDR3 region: CSVEGDYHGYTF.

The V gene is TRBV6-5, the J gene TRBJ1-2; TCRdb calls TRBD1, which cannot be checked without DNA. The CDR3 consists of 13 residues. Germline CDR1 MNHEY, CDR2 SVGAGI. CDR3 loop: CASSFWTGHGYTF.

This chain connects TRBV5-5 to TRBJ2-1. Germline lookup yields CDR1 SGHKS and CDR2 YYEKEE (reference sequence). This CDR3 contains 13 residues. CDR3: CASSVAEGNEQFF.

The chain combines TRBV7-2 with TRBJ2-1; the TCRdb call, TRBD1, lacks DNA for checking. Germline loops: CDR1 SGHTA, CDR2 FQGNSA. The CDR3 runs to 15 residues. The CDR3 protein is CASGGTPSSYNEQFF. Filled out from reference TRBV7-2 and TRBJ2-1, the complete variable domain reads GAGVSQSPSNKVTEKGKDVELRCDPISGHTALYWYRQSLGQGLEFLIYFQGNSAPDKSGLPSDRFSAERTGGSVSTLTIQRTQQEDSAVYLCASGGTPSSYNEQFFGPGTRLTVL.

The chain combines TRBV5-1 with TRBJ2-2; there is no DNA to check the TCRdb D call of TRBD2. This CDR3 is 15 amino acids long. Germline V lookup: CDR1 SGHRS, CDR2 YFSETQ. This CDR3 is CATQTAEPNTGELFF.

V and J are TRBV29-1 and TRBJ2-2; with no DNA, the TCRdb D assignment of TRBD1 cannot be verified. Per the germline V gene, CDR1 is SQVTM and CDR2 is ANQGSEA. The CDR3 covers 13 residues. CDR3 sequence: CSVFGQGTGELFF.

The CDR3 here is CASSLGQGVNTEAFF. This chain joins TRBV7-9 and TRBJ1-1; the D call of TRBD1 rests on TCRdb alone, since no DNA is present to check it. CDR3 length equals 15 residues. CDR1 is SEHNR and CDR2 is FQNEAQ in the germline V gene (reference sequence).

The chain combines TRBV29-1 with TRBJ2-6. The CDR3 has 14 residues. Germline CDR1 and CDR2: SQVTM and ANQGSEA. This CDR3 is CSVEGDSGANVLTF.

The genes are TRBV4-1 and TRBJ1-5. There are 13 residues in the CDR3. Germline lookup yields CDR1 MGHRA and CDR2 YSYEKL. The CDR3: CASSQDLGWPQHF.